This TCR beta chain was sequenced for a study of CD8 T cells in Susac syndrome. Turning to this clonotype: The antigen remains undetermined.

General study results and limits: As acknowledged by the study, its TCR sequencing and HLA analysis included a relatively small number of individuals.

Germline V lookup: CDR1 LNHNV, CDR2 YYDKDF (reference sequence). Trimming shortened V by 3 bases and J by 7 bases, and 10 bases separated the two germline ends. The CDR3 covers 12 residues. Random-hexamer reverse transcription was applied to roughly 0.5 to 1 ug RNA. MiXCR, applied by TCRdb to the immunoSEQ multiplex PCR reads, yields one record per CDR3 protein. Found here are a few hundred thousand distinct CDR3 sequences, 95% of them singletons; the top ten hold 0.075% to 0.095%. Treatment-naive patients with stable or active relapsing-remitting disease served as multiple sclerosis controls. Sequences were obtained from CD4+ T cells from PBMCs. The receptor comes from a human donor with multiple sclerosis. The V and J genes are TRBV15 and TRBJ2-7, with no clear D. DNA for the CDR3: TGTGCCACCAGCAGCCACAAAGAGGAGCAGTACTTC. Residues: CATSSHKEEQYF.